This T cell receptor beta chain was identified during a study of cytomegalovirus exposure and HLA in healthy donors. V gave up 0 bases and J gave up 8 bases; unmatched junction bases: 12. The CDR3 is made up of 17 amino acids. The V gene's germline CDR1 is SGHAT and CDR2 FQDESV (reference sequence). PCR amplification relied on 60 Vbeta primers (plus 13 Jbeta primers). This table comes from immunoSEQ multiplex PCR, and its TCRdb copy is limited to in-frame clones, with some not included. The sample gives around 130,000 clones, roughly 80% of which show up once; 1% is in the top ten. This TCR was recovered from a man in his forties or fifties in good health and CMV-seronegative. The chain links TRBV11-1 to TRBJ2-1, with 8 nucleotides matching TRBD1. The material sequenced was PBMCs. CDR3 DNA sequence: TGTGCCAGCAGCTTAGCGCAGGTTGGCAGGGGGCCCGATGAGCAGTTCTTC. Translating it yields CASSLAQVGRGPDEQFF. Complete variable domain (other parts from reference TRBV11-1 and TRBJ2-1): EAEVAQSPRYKITEKSQAVAFWCDPISGHATLYWYRQILGQGPELLVQFQDESVVDDSQLPKDRFSAERLKGVDSTLKIQPAELGDSAMYLCASSLAQVGRGPDEQFFGPGTRLTVL.